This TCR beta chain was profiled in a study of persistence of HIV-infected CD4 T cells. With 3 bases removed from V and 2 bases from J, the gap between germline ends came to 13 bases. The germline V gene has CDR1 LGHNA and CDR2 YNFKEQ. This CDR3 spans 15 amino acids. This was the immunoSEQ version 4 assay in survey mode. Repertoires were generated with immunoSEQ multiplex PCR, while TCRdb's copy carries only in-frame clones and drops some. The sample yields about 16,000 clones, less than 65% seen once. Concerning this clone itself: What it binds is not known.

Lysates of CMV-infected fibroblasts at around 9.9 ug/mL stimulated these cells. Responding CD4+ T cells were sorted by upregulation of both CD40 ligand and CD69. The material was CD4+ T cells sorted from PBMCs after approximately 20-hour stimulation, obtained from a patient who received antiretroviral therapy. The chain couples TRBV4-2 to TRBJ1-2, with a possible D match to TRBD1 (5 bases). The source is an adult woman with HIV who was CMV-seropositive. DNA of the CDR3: TGTGCCAGCAGCCAGGAGCCGGGGCCAAACTATGGCTACACCTTC. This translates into CASSQEPGPNYGYTF.